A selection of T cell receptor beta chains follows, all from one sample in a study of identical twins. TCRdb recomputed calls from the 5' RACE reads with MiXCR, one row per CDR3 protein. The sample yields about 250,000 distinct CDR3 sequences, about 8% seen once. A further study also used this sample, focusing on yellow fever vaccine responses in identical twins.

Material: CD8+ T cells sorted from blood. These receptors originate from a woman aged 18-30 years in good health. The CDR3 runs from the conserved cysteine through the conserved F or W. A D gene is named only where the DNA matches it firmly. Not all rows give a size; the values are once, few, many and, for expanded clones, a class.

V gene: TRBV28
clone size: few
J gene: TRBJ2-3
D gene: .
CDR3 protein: CASSLVGPSTDTQYF
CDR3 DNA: TGTGCCAGCAGTTTAGTCGGTCCTAGCACAGATACGCAGTATTTT

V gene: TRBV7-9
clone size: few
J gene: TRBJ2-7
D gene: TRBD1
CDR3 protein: CASTQPGQGTYEQYF
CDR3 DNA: TGTGCCAGCACACAACCGGGACAGGGTACCTACGAGCAGTACTTC

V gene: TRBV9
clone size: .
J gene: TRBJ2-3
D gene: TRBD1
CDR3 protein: CASSPDHPYRGITDTQYF
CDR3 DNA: TGTGCCAGCAGCCCAGACCATCCTTACAGGGGTATAACAGATACGCAGTATTTT

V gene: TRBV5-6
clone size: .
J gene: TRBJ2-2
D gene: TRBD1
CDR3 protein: CATTGVGTGELFF
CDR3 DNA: TGTGCCACCACAGGGGTGGGCACCGGGGAGCTGTTTTTT

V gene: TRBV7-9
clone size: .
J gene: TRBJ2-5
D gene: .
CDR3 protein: CASSENPGAPLGTQYF
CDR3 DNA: TGTGCCAGCAGCGAAAACCCCGGGGCGCCCCTGGGGACCCAGTACTTC

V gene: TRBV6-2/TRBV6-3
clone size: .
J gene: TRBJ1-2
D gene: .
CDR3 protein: CASSYSITDFYGYTF
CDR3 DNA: TGTGCCAGCAGTTACTCGATTACGGATTTCTATGGCTACACCTTC

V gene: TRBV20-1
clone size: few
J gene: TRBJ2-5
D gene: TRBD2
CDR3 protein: CSAPLISGGSEETQYF
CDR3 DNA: TGCAGTGCCCCGTTAATTAGCGGGGGGAGTGAAGAGACCCAGTACTTC

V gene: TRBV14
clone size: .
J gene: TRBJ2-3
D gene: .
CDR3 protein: CASSLWGIMADTQYF
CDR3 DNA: TGTGCCAGCAGCTTGTGGGGGATCATGGCAGATACGCAGTATTTT

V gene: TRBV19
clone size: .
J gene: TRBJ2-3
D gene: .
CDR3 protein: CASSINRWADTQYF
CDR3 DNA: TGTGCCAGTAGTATAAACAGGTGGGCAGATACGCAGTATTTT

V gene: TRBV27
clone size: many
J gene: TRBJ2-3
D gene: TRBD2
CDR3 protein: CASRESAGARLGTQYF
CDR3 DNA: TGTGCCAGCAGAGAGTCAGCGGGAGCGAGACTTGGTACGCAGTATTTT

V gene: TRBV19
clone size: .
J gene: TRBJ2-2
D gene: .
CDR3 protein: CASIGGAGAAGELFF
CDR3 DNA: TGTGCCAGTATAGGGGGAGCAGGGGCCGCCGGGGAGCTGTTTTTT

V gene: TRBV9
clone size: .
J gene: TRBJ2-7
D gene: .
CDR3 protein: CASSVTGDSYEQYF
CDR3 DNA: TGTGCCAGCAGCGTAACGGGGGACTCCTACGAGCAGTACTTC

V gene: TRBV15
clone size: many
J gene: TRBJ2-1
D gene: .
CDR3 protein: CATSGERHNEQFF
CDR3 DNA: TGTGCCACCAGCGGGGAGCGGCACAATGAGCAGTTCTTC

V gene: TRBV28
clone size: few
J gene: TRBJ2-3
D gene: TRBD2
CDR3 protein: CASTLGEGQTDTQYF
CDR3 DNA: TGTGCCAGCACATTGGGGGAGGGTCAAACAGATACGCAGTATTTT

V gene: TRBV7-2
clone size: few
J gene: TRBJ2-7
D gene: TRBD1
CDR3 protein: CASSGTGKIYEQYF
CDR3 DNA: TGTGCCAGCAGCGGGACAGGGAAAATCTACGAGCAGTACTTC

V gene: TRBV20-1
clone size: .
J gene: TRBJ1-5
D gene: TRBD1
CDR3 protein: CSALDRDSNQPQHF
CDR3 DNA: TGCAGTGCTTTGGACAGGGATAGCAATCAGCCCCAGCATTTT

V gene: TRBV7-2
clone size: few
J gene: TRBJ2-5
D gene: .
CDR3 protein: CASSPFQGGRETQYF
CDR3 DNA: TGTGCCAGCAGCCCCTTCCAGGGGGGACGGGAGACCCAGTACTTC

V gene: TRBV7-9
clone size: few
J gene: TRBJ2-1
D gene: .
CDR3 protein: CASSGRREYNEQFF
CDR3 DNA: TGTGCCAGCAGCGGCCGCAGGGAGTACAATGAGCAGTTCTTC

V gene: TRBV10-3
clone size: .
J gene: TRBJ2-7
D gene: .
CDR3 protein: CAIKPGNSYEQYF
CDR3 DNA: TGTGCCATCAAACCCGGGAACTCCTACGAGCAGTACTTC

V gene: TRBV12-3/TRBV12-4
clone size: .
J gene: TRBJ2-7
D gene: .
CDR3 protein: CASSLALTALGQYF
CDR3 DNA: TGTGCCAGCAGTTTAGCGCTAACAGCCCTGGGGCAGTACTTC

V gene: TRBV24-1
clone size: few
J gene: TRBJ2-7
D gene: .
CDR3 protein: CATSQLTVRDEQYF
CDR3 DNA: TGTGCCACCAGTCAACTCACGGTCCGGGACGAGCAGTACTTC

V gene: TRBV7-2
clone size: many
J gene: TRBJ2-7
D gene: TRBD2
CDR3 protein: CASSASQLAGGGYEQYF
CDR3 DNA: TGTGCCAGCAGCGCAAGCCAACTAGCGGGAGGTGGTTACGAGCAGTACTTC

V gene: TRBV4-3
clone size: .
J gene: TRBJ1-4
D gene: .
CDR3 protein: CASSQEYQLSEKLFF
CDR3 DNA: TGCGCCAGCAGCCAAGAATATCAGTTGTCCGAAAAACTGTTTTTT

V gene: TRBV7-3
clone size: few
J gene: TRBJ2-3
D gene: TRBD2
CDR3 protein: CASSLAGGPADTQYF
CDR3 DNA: TGTGCCAGCAGCTTAGCGGGGGGGCCGGCAGATACGCAGTATTTT

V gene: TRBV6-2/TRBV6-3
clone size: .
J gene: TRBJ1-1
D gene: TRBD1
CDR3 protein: CASRNGQGVTEAFF
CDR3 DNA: TGTGCCAGCAGAAACGGACAGGGGGTCACTGAAGCTTTCTTT

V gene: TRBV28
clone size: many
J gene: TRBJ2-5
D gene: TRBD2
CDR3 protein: CASRTIRTSQETQYF
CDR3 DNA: TGTGCCAGCAGAACAATCCGGACTAGTCAAGAGACCCAGTACTTC

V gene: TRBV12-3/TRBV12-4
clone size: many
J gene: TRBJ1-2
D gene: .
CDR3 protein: CASSFLEEQGNYGYTF
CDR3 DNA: TGTGCCAGCAGTTTCTTGGAGGAACAGGGTAACTATGGCTACACCTTC

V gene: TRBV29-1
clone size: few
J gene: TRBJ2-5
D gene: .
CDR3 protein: CSGLTETQYF
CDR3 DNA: TGCAGCGGACTAACGGAGACCCAGTACTTC

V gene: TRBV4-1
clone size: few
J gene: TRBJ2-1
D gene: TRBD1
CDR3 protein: CASSQGFPLPGQTSLGHNEQFF
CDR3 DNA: TGCGCCAGCAGCCAAGGTTTCCCTCTCCCGGGACAGACTTCTTTGGGGCACAATGAGCAGTTCTTC

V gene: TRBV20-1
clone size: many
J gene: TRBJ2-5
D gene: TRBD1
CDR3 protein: CSAVDRAVETQYF
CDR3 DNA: TGCAGTGCTGTGGACAGGGCTGTAGAGACCCAGTACTTC

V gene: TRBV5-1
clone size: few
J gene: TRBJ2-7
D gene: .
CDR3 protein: CASTEGSGAHYEQYF
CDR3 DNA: TGCGCCAGCACGGAGGGTTCGGGGGCCCACTACGAGCAGTACTTC

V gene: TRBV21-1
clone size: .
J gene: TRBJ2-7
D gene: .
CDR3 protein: CASSKRGVPTFEQYF
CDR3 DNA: TGTGCCAGCAGCAAACGCGGGGTCCCTACTTTCGAGCAGTACTTC